These 20 T cell receptor beta chains originate from one sample sequenced in a study of blood T cell repertoires in COVID-19. Produced via immunoSEQ multiplex PCR; TCRdb's table is partial and in-frame only. The table shows about 390,000 clones, with around 87% occurring only once. The source material was PBMCs or T cells enriched from blood (not recorded which). The receptors were sampled from a woman in her forties or fifties who had recovered from COVID-19.

The V call is TRBV27, the J call TRBJ1-6; possible D gene TRBD1, 6 bases. The CDR3 loop spans 16 amino acids. V was trimmed by 5 bases and J by 6 bases, leaving 17 bases between them. Germline-derived CDR1 and CDR2 are MNHEY and SMNVEV (reference sequence). The chain's CDR3 is CASSPLGGGINSPLHF. The CDR3 nucleotides are TGTGCCAGCAGTCCGTTAGGGGGGGGAATTAATTCACCCCTCCACTTT.

The rearrangement links TRBV2 to TRBJ2-2, with D possibly matching TRBD2 (6 bases). The CDR3 totals 15 residues. Trimming removed 4 bases from V and 0 bases from J, with 9 bases in between. Per germline, CDR1 SNHLY and CDR2 FYNNEI. For the CDR3, the DNA is TGTGCCAGCAGTGGGAGGGCGACGAACACCGGGGAGCTGTTTTTT. Translated, it gives CASSGRATNTGELFF. The whole variable domain, remainder taken from reference TRBV2 and TRBJ2-2, is EPEVTQTPSHQVTQMGQEVILRCVPISNHLYFYWYRQILGQKVEFLVSFYNNEISEKSEIFDDQFSVERPDGSNFTLKIRSTKLEDSAMYFCASSGRATNTGELFFGEGSRLTVL.

The chain carries TRBV3-1 (or the pseudogene TRBV3-2) and TRBJ1-2; weak D call: TRBD1 (6 bases). The CDR3 has 16 residues. Trimming took 3 bases from V and 2 from J, leaving 16 bases between them. Germline V gene sequence: CDR1 LGHDT, CDR2 YNNKEL (reference sequence). CDR3: CASSQAGGGINYGYTF. Written as DNA, the CDR3 is TGTGCCAGCAGCCAGGCCGGGGGGGGCATCAACTATGGCTACACCTTC.

DNA for the CDR3: TGTGCCATCGGCAGGGTAAAGGGGTCTGGAAACACCATATATTTT. It yields the protein CAIGRVKGSGNTIYF. The V gene is TRBV10-3, the J gene TRBJ1-3; D perhaps matches TRBD1 (5 bases). From germline, CDR1 is ENHRY and CDR2 SYGVKD. V was pared by 8 bases and J by 1 base, with 15 bases between. This CDR3 is built from 15 residues.

V and J are TRBV9 and TRBJ2-1; 11 nucleotides agree with TRBD2. Germline V lookup: CDR1 SGDLS, CDR2 YYNGEE. The CDR3 is 15 residues long. Trimming cost V 3 bases and J 5 bases; bases outside gene matches: 4. For the CDR3, the DNA is TGTGCCAGCAGCGGTAGCGGGGGGGCCAACAATGAGCAGTTCTTC. This translates into CASSGSGGANNEQFF.

The V and J genes are TRBV25-1 and TRBJ1-2; no reliable D call. Trimming shortened V by 1 base and J by 8 bases, and 14 bases separated the two germline ends. CDR1 is MGHDK and CDR2 is SYGVNS in the germline V gene. The CDR3 contains 14 residues. CDR3 residues: CASSELAGSRGYTF. The CDR3 nucleotides read TGTGCCAGCAGTGAATTAGCGGGTTCCAGGGGCTACACCTTC.

The table lists this clone with a count of one. The chain joins TRBV7-9 to TRBJ1-1; D perhaps matches TRBD1 (6 bases). The germline V and J ends were trimmed by 7 bases and 8 bases, with 17 bases remaining between them. CDR3 length equals 13 residues. CDR1 is SEHNR and CDR2 is FQNEAQ in the germline V gene (reference sequence). DNA of the CDR3: TGTGCCAGCACTCTGGGGGGGCTGGAGGAAGCTTTCTTT. Its translation is CASTLGGLEEAFF.

CDR3 sequence reads: CASSTGGLNTIYF. Written as DNA, the CDR3 is TGTGCCAGCTCAACAGGGGGGTTAAACACCATATATTTT. This chain links TRBV28 with TRBJ1-3, with TRBD1 matching over 8 bases. J lost 6 bases, V lost 8 bases, and 6 bases had no gene match. This CDR3 has 13 residues. Germline CDR1 reads MDHEN; CDR2 reads SYDVKM.

The chain uses TRBV10-3 and TRBJ1-1; TRBD1 matches 10 bases. Germline V gives CDR1 ENHRY, CDR2 SYGVKD. After removal of 10 bases from V and 1 base from J, the junction contained 9 bases not matched to a gene. The CDR3 is made up of 15 amino acids. Here the CDR3 reads CASLDRGQENTEAFF. CDR3 DNA: TGTGCCAGCTTAGACAGGGGGCAGGAGAACACTGAAGCTTTCTTT.

This clone was recorded only once. The chain is built from TRBV5-1 and TRBJ1-2; 7 bases match TRBD1. Germline CDR1 is SGHRS and CDR2 is YFSETQ. This CDR3 region has 14 residues. Unmatched junction bases numbered 6, after V lost 0 bases and J lost 7 bases. CDR3 bases: TGCGCCAGCAGCTTGGATCAGGGGGTCTTTGGCTACACCTTC. Its translation is CASSLDQGVFGYTF.

This chain uses TRBV19 with TRBJ1-1, with D uncertain. Germline loops: CDR1 LNHDA, CDR2 SQIVND (reference sequence). V lost 8 bases and J lost 6, with 13 bases in between. The CDR3 sequence is 12 residues long. In DNA form, the CDR3 reads TGTGCCAGTCTGTTGGCAGGCGCTGAAGCTTTCTTT. It is translated as CASLLAGAEAFF.

This chain uses TRBV2 with TRBJ1-3; D is unclear. Trimming took 7 bases from V and 0 from J, leaving 22 bases between them. CDR3 size: 18 residues. Germline-derived CDR1 and CDR2 are SNHLY and FYNNEI. This CDR3 reads CASTDPPKGAISGNTIYF. The CDR3 region has the DNA TGTGCCAGCACCGACCCCCCTAAGGGAGCTATCTCTGGAAACACCATATATTTT.

This clone has more than one count but fewer than ten. The chain combines TRBV18 with TRBJ2-2, with D hard to call. The CDR3 is made up of 13 amino acids. Germline loops: CDR1 KGHSH, CDR2 LQKENI. V was clipped by 2 bases and J by 6 bases, with 7 bases between them. This CDR3 reads CASSPTSAGELFF. The DNA of the CDR3 is TGTGCCAGCTCACCAACCTCGGCCGGGGAGCTGTTTTTT.

The V gene is TRBV27, the J gene TRBJ2-7; 7 nucleotides agree with TRBD1. The germline V gene has CDR1 MNHEY and CDR2 SMNVEV (reference sequence). Germline trimming cut 8 bases from V and 3 bases from J; bases unmatched to any gene: 10. The CDR3 has 14 residues. The CDR3 region is CASGKGDRVYEQYF. The CDR3 bases are TGTGCCAGCGGGAAGGGCGACAGGGTCTACGAGCAGTACTTC.

This chain connects TRBV19 to TRBJ2-2; D perhaps matches TRBD2 (5 bases). The length of the CDR3 is 12 residues. V gave up 5 bases and J gave up 6 bases, with 7 bases separating them. Germline V gives CDR1 LNHDA, CDR2 SQIVND (reference sequence). The chain's CDR3 is CASSVGAGELFF. Here the CDR3 DNA reads TGTGCCAGTAGTGTCGGGGCCGGGGAGCTGTTTTTT. The full variable domain, its missing parts supplied by reference TRBV19 and TRBJ2-2, is DGGITQSPKYLFRKEGQNVTLSCEQNLNHDAMYWYRQDPGQGLRLIYYSQIVNDFQKGDIAEGYSVSREKKESFPLTVTSAQKNPTAFYLCASSVGAGELFFGEGSRLTVL.

To note about this clone: This CDR3 is also generated by other DNA sequences in the sample. The chain is built from TRBV3-1 (or the pseudogene TRBV3-2) and TRBJ1-6; 7 nucleotides align to TRBD1. The CDR3 has 14 residues. Trimming removed 1 base from V and 6 bases from J; junction bases left unmatched: 0. Germline V CDR1 and CDR2: LGHDT, YNNKEL (reference sequence). CDR3 sequence (DNA): TGTGCCAGCAGCCAAGGACAGGGTAATTCACCCCTCCACTTT. Translation: CASSQGQGNSPLHF.

The CDR3 sequence is CASSLLSGGADTQYF. For the CDR3, the DNA is TGTGCCAGCAGCCTCCTCAGCGGGGGGGCAGATACGCAGTATTTT. This chain connects TRBV11-2 to TRBJ2-3; 10 bases agree with TRBD2. CDR3 size: 15 residues. V lost 5 bases and J lost 4; bases outside the gene matches: 6. Germline V CDR1 and CDR2: SGHAT, FQNNGV.

The chain recombines TRBV5-1 with TRBJ2-7, with TRBD1 as a possible D gene (6 bases). Trimming took off 2 bases at V and 5 bases at J, with 17 bases between the two ends. The length of the CDR3 is 15 residues. Germline V gene data show CDR1 as SGHRS and CDR2 as YFSETQ. The CDR3 here is CASSFGTYPSDEQYF. As DNA, the CDR3 is TGCGCCAGCAGCTTCGGGACATACCCTTCCGACGAGCAGTACTTC.

V and J are TRBV2 and TRBJ1-2; D gene ambiguous. The V gene's germline CDR1 is SNHLY and CDR2 FYNNEI. The CDR3 has 12 amino acids. The V gene lost 3 bases and the J gene lost 8 bases, with 10 bases spanning the gap. The CDR3 loop reads CASSDDRRGYTF. CDR3 sequence (DNA): TGTGCCAGCAGTGATGACCGGAGGGGCTACACCTTC.

The chain joins TRBV10-3 to TRBJ1-6; unclear D gene. The length of the CDR3 is 14 residues. The germline V gene has CDR1 ENHRY and CDR2 SYGVKD. Trimming took 11 bases from V and 3 from J, leaving 14 bases between them. CDR3 amino acids: CAANSGGYNSPLHF. The CDR3 DNA follows: TGTGCCGCAAATTCCGGCGGCTATAATTCACCCCTCCACTTT.